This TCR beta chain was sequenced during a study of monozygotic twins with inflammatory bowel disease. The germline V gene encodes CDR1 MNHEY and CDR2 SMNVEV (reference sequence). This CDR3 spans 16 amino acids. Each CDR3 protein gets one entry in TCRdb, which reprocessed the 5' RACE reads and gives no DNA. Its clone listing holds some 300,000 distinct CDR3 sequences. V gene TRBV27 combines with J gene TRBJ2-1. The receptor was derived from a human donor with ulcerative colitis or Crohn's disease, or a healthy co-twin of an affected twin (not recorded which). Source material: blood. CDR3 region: CASSLLAGGAYNEQFF.